The 12 T cell receptor beta chains below come from one sample, sequenced in a study of T cells in Graves' hyperthyroidism and ophthalmopathy. Amplified TCR beta CDR3 regions came from RNA transcripts. Primed by the HTBI set, a first-round RT-PCR was run on the TCR CDR3. MiXCR, run by TCRdb on the multiplex PCR reads, gives a single entry per CDR3 protein. This sample has more than 300,000 distinct CDR3 sequences, with more than 12% found just once. Input material: blood. These receptor sequences come from a woman aged 30 to 39 with Graves' ophthalmopathy.

This chain links TRBV20-1 with TRBJ2-3, with TRBD2 as a possible D gene (5 bases). Germline V gene sequence: CDR1 DFQATT, CDR2 SNEGSKA (reference sequence). The V gene lost 6 bases and the J gene lost 4 bases, with 17 bases spanning the gap. CDR3 length: 14 residues. The CDR3 nucleotides read TGCAGTGCGGCTGGCGGGCAGGAGCCAGATACGCAGTATTTT. It codes for CSAAGGQEPDTQYF.

This clonotype has ten or more counts. CDR3 protein: CASSYGGGALNEQYF. CDR3 in DNA: TGTGCCAGCAGTTACGGCGGGGGGGCTTTAAACGAGCAGTACTTC. This rearrangement joins TRBV6-5 to TRBJ2-7; 9 nucleotides match TRBD2. Looked up from germline, CDR1 is MNHEY and CDR2 is SVGAGI. The length of the CDR3 is 15 residues. Germline trimming cut 2 bases from V and 5 bases from J; bases unmatched to any gene: 7.

This clonotype appeared many times. V gene TRBV13 combines with J gene TRBJ2-3; a weak D match, TRBD1 (7 bases). Germline V gives CDR1 PRHDT, CDR2 FYEKMQ (reference sequence). The CDR3 is made up of 12 amino acids. V gave up 5 bases and J gave up 12 bases, with 15 bases separating them. As DNA, the CDR3 is TGTGCCAGCAGCGCGGGCAGGGGGGTACAGTATTTT. This sequence encodes CASSAGRGVQYF.

This clonotype was counted a few times. CDR3 in amino acids: CASSSTRGQGVAGANVLTF. CDR3 in DNA: TGTGCCAGCAGTTCTACCCGGGGACAGGGGGTAGCTGGGGCCAACGTCCTGACTTTC. The chain joins TRBV28 to TRBJ2-6; 11 nucleotides align to TRBD1. V lost 4 bases, J lost 2 bases, and 10 bases stayed unmatched. CDR1 is MDHEN, CDR2 SYDVKM, per germline. The CDR3 is made up of 19 amino acids.

Ten or more counts support this clonotype. This chain connects TRBV28 to TRBJ1-1; TRBD1 might be the D (6 bases). The CDR3 consists of 14 residues. Germline V gives CDR1 MDHEN, CDR2 SYDVKM. Trimming took off 7 bases at V and 1 base at J, with 13 bases between the two ends. For the CDR3, the DNA is TGTGCCAGCAATCTGGTGGGACAGAACACTGAAGCTTTCTTT. Its translation: CASNLVGQNTEAFF.

In this sample, this clonotype turned up a few times. The gene calls are TRBV19 and TRBJ2-2; perhaps TRBD2 as D (5 bases). Germline CDR1 reads LNHDA; CDR2 reads SQIVND (reference sequence). This CDR3 has 12 amino acids. Trimming left V 4 bases short and J 6 bases short, with 6 bases between. The DNA of the CDR3 is TGTGCCAGTAGTACGGGGTCCGGGGAGCTGTTTTTT. Amino acid sequence: CASSTGSGELFF.

In this sample, this clonotype turned up many times. The chain uses TRBV14 and TRBJ2-1; 8 nucleotides align to TRBD1. Germline V lookup: CDR1 SGHDN, CDR2 FVKESK. The CDR3 loop spans 16 amino acids. With 0 bases clipped from V and 3 bases from J, the junction kept 4 bases outside the gene matches. Here the CDR3 DNA reads TGTGCCAGCAGCCAAGAATCGGACAGGGTCTACAATGAGCAGTTCTTC. Translating it yields CASSQESDRVYNEQFF.

This clonotype was detected a few times. A clone one base away is much larger, so this may be a read error. This rearrangement joins TRBV7-9 to TRBJ2-1; D is perhaps TRBD1 (5 bases). Germline CDR1 and CDR2: SEHNR and FQNEAQ (reference sequence). CDR3 length: 13 residues. DNA of the CDR3: TGTGCCAACAGCCTGGACACCTACAATGAGCAGTTCTTC. Protein sequence: CANSLDTYNEQFF.

This clonotype was seen repeatedly, ten times or more. The chain joins TRBV2 to TRBJ2-1, with D possibly matching TRBD1 (6 bases). The length of the CDR3 is 17 residues. The germline V and J ends were trimmed by 2 bases and 0 bases, with 14 bases remaining between them. Germline CDR1 reads SNHLY; CDR2 reads FYNNEI. CDR3 amino acids: CASSESGGRISYNEQFF. The CDR3 DNA reads as TGTGCCAGCAGTGAAAGTGGGGGCCGTATCTCCTACAATGAGCAGTTCTTC.

This clonotype has at least ten counts. CDR3 loop: CASSQMGAGGPYNEQFF. The DNA for the CDR3 is TGTGCCAGCAGCCAGATGGGAGCGGGGGGGCCCTACAATGAGCAGTTCTTC. The chain joins TRBV7-8 to TRBJ2-1; 10 bases are shared with TRBD2. V gave up 5 bases and J gave up 2 bases; unmatched junction bases: 9. The germline V gene has CDR1 SGHVS and CDR2 FQNEAQ. This CDR3 is built from 17 residues.

This clonotype was seen a few times. The gene calls are TRBV6-2 or TRBV6-3 and TRBJ1-1; maybe TRBD1 (5 bases). Germline V gene sequence: CDR1 MNHEY, CDR2 SVGEGT. The germline V and J ends were trimmed by 5 bases and 4 bases, with 20 bases remaining between them. CDR3 length: 16 amino acids. The CDR3, as DNA: TGTGCCAGCAGTCCCCCGCGGACATTTATCTTCACTGAAGCTTTCTTT. It codes for CASSPPRTFIFTEAFF.

This clonotype occurred a few times. This chain connects TRBV14 to TRBJ2-7, with D possibly being TRBD1 or TRBD2 (5 bases each). Germline V gives CDR1 SGHDN, CDR2 FVKESK. The CDR3 runs to 15 residues. The V end lost 5 bases, the J end lost 2 bases, and 16 bases lay between the germline ends. The CDR3 DNA is TGTGCCAGCAGCAAAACCGGGACCAGCCCCTACGAGCAGTACTTC. As protein: CASSKTGTSPYEQYF.